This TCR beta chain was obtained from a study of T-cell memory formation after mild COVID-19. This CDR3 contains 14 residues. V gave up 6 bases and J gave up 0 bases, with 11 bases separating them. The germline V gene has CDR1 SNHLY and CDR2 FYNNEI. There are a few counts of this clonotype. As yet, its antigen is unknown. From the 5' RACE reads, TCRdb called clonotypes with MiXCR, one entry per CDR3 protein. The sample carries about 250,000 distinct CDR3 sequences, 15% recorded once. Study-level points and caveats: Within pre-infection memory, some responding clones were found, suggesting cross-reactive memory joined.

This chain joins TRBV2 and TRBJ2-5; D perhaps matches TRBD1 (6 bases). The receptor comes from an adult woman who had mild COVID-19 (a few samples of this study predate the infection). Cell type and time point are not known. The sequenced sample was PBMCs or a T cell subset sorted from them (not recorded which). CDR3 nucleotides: TGTGCCAGCAGGGACGACAGGTACCAAGAGACCCAGTACTTC. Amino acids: CASRDDRYQETQYF.